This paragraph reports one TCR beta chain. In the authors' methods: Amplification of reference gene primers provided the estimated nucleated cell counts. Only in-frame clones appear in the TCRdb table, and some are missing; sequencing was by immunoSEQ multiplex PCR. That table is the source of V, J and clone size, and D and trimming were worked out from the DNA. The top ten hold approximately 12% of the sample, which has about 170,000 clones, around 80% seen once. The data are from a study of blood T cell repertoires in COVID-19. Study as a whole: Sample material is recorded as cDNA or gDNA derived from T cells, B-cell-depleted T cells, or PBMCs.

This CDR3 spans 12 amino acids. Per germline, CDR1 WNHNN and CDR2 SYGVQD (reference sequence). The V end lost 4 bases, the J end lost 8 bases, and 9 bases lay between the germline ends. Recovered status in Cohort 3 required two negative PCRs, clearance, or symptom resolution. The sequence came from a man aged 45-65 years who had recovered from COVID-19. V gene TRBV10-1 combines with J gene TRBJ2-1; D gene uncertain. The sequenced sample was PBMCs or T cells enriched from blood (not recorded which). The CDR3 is CASSGNTDEQFF. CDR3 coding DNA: TGCGCCAGCAGTGGTAACACCGATGAGCAGTTCTTC.